This T cell receptor (beta chain) was recovered during a study of control samples from healthy donors and cancer patients. TCRdb's table, derived via immunoSEQ multiplex PCR, lists solely in-frame clones and lacks some. This sample has 150,000 to 200,000 clones, with 90% to 95% found just once. Looked up from germline, CDR1 is SNHLY and CDR2 is FYNNEI. The germline V and J ends were trimmed by 1 base and 1 base, with 7 bases remaining between them. There are 14 residues in the CDR3. This clone was seen just once. Sequenced input: blood. The chain uses TRBV2 and TRBJ1-1; D is ambiguous. The clonotype originates from a man aged 18-30 years in good health. CDR3 bases: TGTGCCAGCAGTGAAGGTTGGGGGAACACTGAAGCTTTCTTT. Its protein product is CASSEGWGNTEAFF.